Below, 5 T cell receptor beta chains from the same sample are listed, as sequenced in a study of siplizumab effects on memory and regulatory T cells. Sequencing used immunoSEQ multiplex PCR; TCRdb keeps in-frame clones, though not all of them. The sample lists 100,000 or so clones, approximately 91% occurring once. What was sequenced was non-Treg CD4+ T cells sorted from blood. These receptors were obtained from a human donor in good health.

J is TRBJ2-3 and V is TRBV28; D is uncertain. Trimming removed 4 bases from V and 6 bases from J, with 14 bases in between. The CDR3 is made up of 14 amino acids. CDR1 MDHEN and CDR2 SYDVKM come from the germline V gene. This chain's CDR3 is CASSWGRAADTQYF. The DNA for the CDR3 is TGTGCCAGCAGTTGGGGAAGGGCGGCGGATACGCAGTATTTT. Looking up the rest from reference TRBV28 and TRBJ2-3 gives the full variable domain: DVKVTQSSRYLVKRTGEKVFLECVQDMDHENMFWYRQDPGLGLRLIYFSYDVKMKEKGDIPEGYSVSREKKERFSLILESASTNQTSMYLCASSWGRAADTQYFGPGTRLTVL.

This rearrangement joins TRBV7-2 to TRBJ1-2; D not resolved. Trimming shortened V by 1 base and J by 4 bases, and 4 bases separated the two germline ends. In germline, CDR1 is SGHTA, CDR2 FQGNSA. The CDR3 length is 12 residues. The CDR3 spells CASSLVSYGYTF. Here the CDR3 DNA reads TGTGCCAGCAGCTTAGTCAGCTATGGCTACACCTTC.

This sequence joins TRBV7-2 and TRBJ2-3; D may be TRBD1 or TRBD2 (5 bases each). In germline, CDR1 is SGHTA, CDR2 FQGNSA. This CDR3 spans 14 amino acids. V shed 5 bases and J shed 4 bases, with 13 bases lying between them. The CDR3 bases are TGTGCCAGCAGCCGGGTTCGGGGCGCAGATACGCAGTATTTT. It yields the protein CASSRVRGADTQYF. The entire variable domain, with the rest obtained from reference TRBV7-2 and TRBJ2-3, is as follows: GAGVSQSPSNKVTEKGKDVELRCDPISGHTALYWYRQSLGQGLEFLIYFQGNSAPDKSGLPSDRFSAERTGGSVSTLTIQRTQQEDSAVYLCASSRVRGADTQYFGPGTRLTVL.

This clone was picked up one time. This CDR3 is CASSLASGGYEQYF. For the CDR3, the DNA is TGTGCCAGCAGTTTAGCTAGCGGGGGGTACGAGCAGTACTTC. V gene TRBV27 combines with J gene TRBJ2-7, with 11 bases that match TRBD2. With V trimmed by 2 bases and J by 4 bases, 1 base remained unmatched. Germline loops: CDR1 MNHEY, CDR2 SMNVEV (reference sequence). The CDR3 is made up of 14 amino acids.

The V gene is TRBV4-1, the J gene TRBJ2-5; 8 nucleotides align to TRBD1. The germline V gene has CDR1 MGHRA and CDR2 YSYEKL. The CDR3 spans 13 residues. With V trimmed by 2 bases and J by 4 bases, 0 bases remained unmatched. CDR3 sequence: CASSQTGGETQYF. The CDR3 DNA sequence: TGCGCCAGCAGCCAAACAGGGGGAGAGACCCAGTACTTC.